The sequence of this T cell receptor (beta chain) was determined in a study of T cell repertoires in cytomegalovirus infection. Study details: Both CMV infection and a matching HLA type were indicated by public TCR beta signatures.

Study results and limitations: It was HLA-C-restricted CMV-specific TCR beta clonotypes that dominated the response ex vivo. Totalled public TCR beta family frequency picked out people who carried CMV plus the relevant HLA.

Ten or more counts support this clonotype. The antigen remains unidentified. Each CDR3 protein is one row after TCRdb ran MiXCR on the reads. The data show roughly 230,000 distinct CDR3 sequences, with over 15% seen just once and approximately 44% held by the top ten. The CDR3 has 14 residues. V lost 1 base to trimming and J lost 8 bases, with 14 bases between them. Looked up from germline, CDR1 is SGHAT and CDR2 is FQDESV (reference sequence). This chain links TRBV11-1 with TRBJ1-1; unclear D gene. Sequenced sample: CD8+ T cells from PBMCs. The receptor comes from a human donor in good health (CMV status not recorded). Some clones in this sample may be carry-over from other donors' samples. CDR3 sequence (DNA): TGTGCCAGCAGCTTAGTTACTACAGCACAGGAAGCTTTCTTT. It encodes CASSLVTTAQEAFF.